The 25 T cell receptor beta chains reported below all come from one sample, sequenced in a study of T-cell memory formation after mild COVID-19. TCRdb passed the 5' RACE reads through MiXCR, listing each CDR3 protein once. Among approximately 180,000 distinct CDR3 sequences, 16% were seen once, and the ten largest hold 2% to 2.5%. Sequenced sample: PBMCs or a T cell subset sorted from them (not recorded which). The source of these receptors is an adult woman who had mild COVID-19 (a few samples of this study predate the infection). Cell type and time point are not known.

The J gene is TRBJ1-2, the V gene TRBV3-1, with D unclear. There are 15 residues in the CDR3. Germline-derived CDR1 and CDR2 are LGHDT and YNNKEL (reference sequence). Between the trimmed V and J ends, which lost 1 base and 3 bases, there was a span of 12 bases. The CDR3 DNA is TGTGCCAGCAGCCAAGGAGGATTACAGCACTATGGCTACACCTTC. As protein: CASSQGGLQHYGYTF.

This clonotype was detected only a few times. This chain uses TRBV11-2 with TRBJ2-2; TRBD2 might be the D (5 bases). Trimming left V 2 bases short and J 1 base short, with 11 bases between. Germline V gene data show CDR1 as SGHAT and CDR2 as FQNNGV. The CDR3 has 16 amino acids. DNA for the CDR3: TGTGCCAGCAGCTTACAACTAGGCCTGAACACCGGGGAGCTGTTTTTT. Its protein product is CASSLQLGLNTGELFF.

The chain recombines TRBV7-6 with TRBJ2-3; D is uncertain. The CDR3 length is 13 residues. Germline V gives CDR1 SGHVS, CDR2 FNYEAQ. V lost 4 bases to trimming and J lost 4 bases, with 9 bases between them. This CDR3 reads CASSWGTADTQYF. The CDR3 DNA follows: TGTGCCAGCAGCTGGGGAACAGCAGATACGCAGTATTTT.

This clonotype was seen just once. V gene TRBV3-1 combines with J gene TRBJ1-1, with D unclear. Germline values: CDR1 LGHDT, CDR2 YNNKEL (reference sequence). This CDR3 is 11 amino acids long. The ends were cut back, 3 bases at V and 6 bases at J, with 5 bases in the middle. This chain's CDR3 is CASSHQAEAFF. The CDR3 nucleotides are TGTGCCAGCAGCCACCAAGCTGAAGCTTTCTTT.

The rearrangement links TRBV7-7 to TRBJ2-1; D is unresolved. V lost 5 bases to trimming and J lost 12 bases, with 17 bases between them. Looked up from germline, CDR1 is SSHAT and CDR2 is FNYEAQ (reference sequence). This CDR3 is built from 13 residues. The CDR3 region is CASSPISRQAQFF. The DNA of the CDR3 is TGTGCCAGCAGCCCCATATCAAGACAAGCGCAGTTCTTC.

This clonotype turned up a few times. This chain links TRBV7-6 with TRBJ2-3; D possibly uses TRBD1 or TRBD2 (6 bases each). This CDR3 has 21 residues. The germline V gene encodes CDR1 SGHVS and CDR2 FNYEAQ. The germline V and J ends were trimmed by 5 bases and 0 bases, with 30 bases remaining between them. For the CDR3, the DNA is TGTGCCAGCAGCCCAGGGGTTGCTAGCGCCATAAAACTTATAAGCACAGATACGCAGTATTTT. This gives the protein CASSPGVASAIKLISTDTQYF.

The gene calls are TRBV20-1 and TRBJ2-5; TRBD2 matches 12 bases. Germline V gene sequence: CDR1 DFQATT, CDR2 SNEGSKA (reference sequence). This CDR3 contains 15 residues. With 5 bases clipped from V and 5 bases from J, the junction kept 9 bases outside the gene matches. The CDR3 sequence: CSASLAGGRRETQYF. CDR3 sequence (DNA): TGCAGTGCTTCACTAGCGGGGGGAAGGAGGGAGACCCAGTACTTC.

This clonotype was detected only a few times. The rearrangement links TRBV30 to TRBJ1-3; maybe TRBD1 (6 bases). Between the trimmed V and J ends, which lost 4 bases and 2 bases, there was a span of 12 bases. The germline V gene has CDR1 GTSNPN and CDR2 SVGIG (reference sequence). The CDR3 has 14 amino acids. The CDR3 DNA reads as TGTGCCTGGACTCTGGGGGCGGCTGGAAACACCATATATTTT. It yields the protein CAWTLGAAGNTIYF.

The chain employs TRBV7-9 and TRBJ2-7, with 10 bases identical to TRBD1. V shed 5 bases, J shed 2 bases, and the junction held 3 bases outside the gene matches. There are 14 residues in the CDR3. CDR1 and CDR2 from the germline V gene are SEHNR and FQNEAQ (reference sequence). The CDR3 nucleotides read TGTGCCAGCAGCCTCGGGACAGGGGCCTACGAGCAGTACTTC. The encoded protein is CASSLGTGAYEQYF.

This clonotype was seen more than once but under ten times. V and J are TRBV18 and TRBJ1-1, with D unclear. The CDR3 totals 13 residues. V was shortened by 3 bases and J by 2 bases, with 7 bases between the two germline ends. Germline V gives CDR1 KGHSH, CDR2 LQKENI. DNA of the CDR3: TGTGCCAGCTCACCCGCCTTAAACACTGAAGCTTTCTTT. It is translated as CASSPALNTEAFF.

The chain uses TRBV6-6 and TRBJ2-1; 10 bases fit TRBD2. The CDR3 is 15 amino acids. V trimming: 6 bases; J trimming: 4 bases; junction bases outside the gene matches: 6. Germline V gene data show CDR1 as MNHNY and CDR2 as SVGAGI (reference sequence). The CDR3 here is CASSSELAGYNEQFF. The CDR3 DNA sequence: TGTGCCAGCAGCTCGGAACTAGCGGGGTACAATGAGCAGTTCTTC.

The chain links TRBV5-1 to TRBJ1-3; D ambiguous. Looked up from germline, CDR1 is SGHRS and CDR2 is YFSETQ. The CDR3 has 14 amino acids. V gave up 4 bases and J gave up 4 bases, with 12 bases separating them. In DNA form, the CDR3 reads TGCGCCAGCAGCCTGCTGGGTTCAGGAAACACCATATATTTT. Translation gives CASSLLGSGNTIYF.

This chain connects TRBV4-2 to TRBJ2-3, with a possible D match to TRBD2 (5 bases). The CDR3 is 14 residues long. Trimming removed 3 bases from V and 5 bases from J, with 12 bases in between. The germline gives CDR1 LGHNA, CDR2 YNFKEQ. The CDR3 spells CASSQSLGRDTQYF. The CDR3 DNA reads as TGTGCCAGCAGCCAGTCCCTTGGGAGAGATACGCAGTATTTT.

The genes are TRBV2 and TRBJ1-1; tentatively, D is TRBD1 (6 bases). Germline V gene data show CDR1 as SNHLY and CDR2 as FYNNEI. V was shortened by 0 bases and J by 4 bases, with 15 bases between the two germline ends. CDR3 size: 16 residues. Here the CDR3 DNA reads TGTGCCAGCAGTGAAGCGCTTGGGCAGGGGACCACTGAAGCTTTCTTT. This sequence encodes CASSEALGQGTTEAFF.

This clonotype was found a few times. The rearrangement joins TRBV7-2 to TRBJ2-5; tentative D call: TRBD1 (5 bases). Germline V gives CDR1 SGHTA, CDR2 FQGNSA. CDR3 length: 15 residues. V shed 1 base and J shed 2 bases, with 11 bases lying between them. This CDR3 is CASSLVRVGQETQYF. The CDR3 bases are TGTGCCAGCAGCTTAGTCAGGGTTGGTCAAGAGACCCAGTACTTC.

CDR3 nucleotide sequence: TGTGCCACCAGCGCCGGGAGCTCCTATAATTCACCCCTCCACTTT. Its protein product is CATSAGSSYNSPLHF. The rearrangement joins TRBV24-1 to TRBJ1-6; no clear D. The V end was cut by 7 bases, the J end by 0 bases, with 9 bases between. Germline CDR1 reads KGHDR; CDR2 reads SFDVKD. The CDR3 spans 15 residues.

The sample holds a few counts of this clonotype. J is TRBJ2-1 and V is TRBV20-1, with D perhaps TRBD2 (6 bases). V was trimmed by 8 bases and J by 9 bases, leaving 20 bases between them. Germline CDR1 reads DFQATT; CDR2 reads SNEGSKA (reference sequence). This CDR3 contains 13 residues. The chain's CDR3 is CSCWAGKFSEQFF. CDR3 in DNA: TGCAGTTGTTGGGCGGGAAAGTTTAGTGAGCAGTTCTTC.

This clonotype turned up a few times. The J gene is TRBJ1-6, the V gene TRBV6-5; a weak D match, TRBD1 (6 bases). Germline CDR1 and CDR2: MNHEY and SVGAGI. Trimming shortened V by 6 bases and J by 7 bases, and 13 bases separated the two germline ends. The length of the CDR3 is 14 residues. The CDR3 protein is CASREQGGNSPLHF. In nucleotides, the CDR3 is TGTGCCAGCAGGGAACAGGGAGGCAATTCACCCCTCCACTTT.

A few counts support this clonotype. CDR3 residues: CASSSRVSTDTQYF. For the CDR3, the DNA is TGCGCCAGCAGCTCCCGGGTGAGCACAGATACGCAGTATTTT. The chain joins TRBV4-1 to TRBJ2-3; D is ambiguous. CDR1 and CDR2 (germline): MGHRA, YSYEKL. The CDR3 is 14 amino acids. Trimming took 5 bases from V and 0 from J, leaving 9 bases between them.

This clonotype has ten or more counts. The V and J genes are TRBV7-2 and TRBJ2-1; 15 bases line up with TRBD2. The CDR3 has 16 amino acids. Germline assignment: CDR1 SGHTA and CDR2 FQGNSA. V lost 5 bases and J lost 8; bases outside the gene matches: 7. The DNA of the CDR3 is TGTGCCAGCAGCCCAGTAGGGACTAGCGGGAGGCATGAGCAGTTCTTC. This codes for CASSPVGTSGRHEQFF.

The chain has TRBV29-1 and TRBJ2-7; 7 nucleotides match TRBD1. Per the germline V gene, CDR1 is SQVTM and CDR2 is ANQGSEA. The CDR3 covers 13 residues. Unmatched junction bases numbered 8, after V lost 7 bases and J lost 2 bases. CDR3 sequence (DNA): TGCAGCGCCGAGAGCCAGGGGGCCTACGAGCAGTACTTC. Its translation is CSAESQGAYEQYF.

At least ten counts were recorded for this clonotype. V is TRBV6-5 and J is TRBJ2-3, with TRBD2 identical over 11 bases. V gave up 4 bases and J gave up 5 bases; unmatched junction bases: 5. The CDR3 extends over 15 amino acids. From germline, CDR1 is MNHEY and CDR2 SVGAGI. The CDR3 region has the DNA TGTGCCAGCAGTTTACTAGCGGGAGCTGGAGATACGCAGTATTTT. Translating it yields CASSLLAGAGDTQYF.

V usage is TRBV20-1 and J usage is TRBJ1-2, with D tentatively TRBD1 (5 bases). The CDR3 has 12 amino acids. The germline V gene has CDR1 DFQATT and CDR2 SNEGSKA (reference sequence). Trimming removed 3 bases at V and 4 bases at J, with 9 bases between. The CDR3 DNA sequence: TGCAGTGCTAGGGGGACGGGCTATGGCTACACCTTC. It encodes CSARGTGYGYTF.

This clonotype has a handful of counts. The chain combines TRBV12-3 or TRBV12-4 with TRBJ2-5; no firm D call. The CDR3 consists of 14 residues. Deletions cut 5 bases from V and 5 bases from J, with 15 bases between. The CDR3 bases are TGTGCCAGCAGTCAGAACTCGGCAAAGGAGACCCAGTACTTC. Translating gives CASSQNSAKETQYF.

The chain carries TRBV3-1 and TRBJ2-1; D gene ambiguous. CDR3 length equals 11 residues. Germline V gene sequence: CDR1 LGHDT, CDR2 YNNKEL (reference sequence). Trimming cost V 4 bases and J 9 bases, with 7 bases left between them. For the CDR3, the DNA is TGTGCCAGCAGCCGTGCCAGTGAGCAGTTCTTC. Amino acid sequence: CASSRASEQFF.